The rows below give T cell receptor beta chains drawn from one sample of a study of blood T cell repertoires in COVID-19. The table came from immunoSEQ multiplex PCR; TCRdb's copy has only in-frame clones and leaves some out. The sample carries some 20,000 clones, around 86% recorded once. Material for sequencing was peripheral blood. The receptors come from a human donor with active COVID-19. The donor label of this sample is uncertain. Both conserved end residues are part of each CDR3. Fields, in order: V gene, D gene, CDR3 length, clone size, J gene, CDR3 protein, CDR3 DNA. D genes are given only for firm matches. Clone size is stated in some rows and not others, as once, few, many or a class when expanded.

v_gene: TRBV21-1
d_gene: .
len: 16
abundance: .
j_gene: TRBJ2-5
CDR3aa: CASSKLPGRGEETQYF
CDR3nt: TGTGCCAGCAGCAAACTCCCAGGTCGGGGAGAAGAGACCCAGTACTTC

v_gene: TRBV3-1/TRBV3-2
d_gene: .
len: 17
abundance: .
j_gene: TRBJ2-5
CDR3aa: CASSQDGTTSSLETQYF
CDR3nt: TGTGCCAGCAGCCAAGATGGTACAACGAGTAGCCTAGAGACCCAGTACTTC

v_gene: TRBV29-1
d_gene: TRBD1
len: 12
abundance: .
j_gene: TRBJ1-2
CDR3aa: CSGTGREYGYTF
CDR3nt: TGCAGCGGGACAGGGCGGGAGTATGGCTACACCTTC

v_gene: TRBV10-3
d_gene: .
len: 15
abundance: few
j_gene: TRBJ1-2
CDR3aa: CAITGAPGQNYGYTF
CDR3nt: TGTGCCATCACAGGGGCTCCAGGTCAGAACTATGGCTACACCTTC

v_gene: TRBV2
d_gene: .
len: 15
abundance: .
j_gene: TRBJ2-2
CDR3aa: CASSISRVRTGELFF
CDR3nt: TGTGCCAGCAGTATCTCCAGGGTCAGGACCGGGGAGCTGTTTTTT

v_gene: TRBV6-5
d_gene: .
len: 15
abundance: .
j_gene: TRBJ2-7
CDR3aa: CASSYSTGSWDEQYF
CDR3nt: TGTGCCAGCAGTTACTCGACGGGGAGTTGGGACGAGCAGTACTTC

v_gene: TRBV6-2/TRBV6-3
d_gene: .
len: 16
abundance: .
j_gene: TRBJ1-1
CDR3aa: CASSYSRASGSSEAFF
CDR3nt: TGTGCCAGCAGTTACTCGAGAGCGTCAGGGTCGTCTGAAGCTTTCTTT

v_gene: TRBV5-1
d_gene: TRBD2
len: 21
abundance: .
j_gene: TRBJ2-3
CDR3aa: CASSPGLARFAPRYGADTQYF
CDR3nt: TGCGCCAGCAGCCCCGGACTAGCTAGGTTTGCTCCCCGTTATGGCGCAGATACGCAGTATTTT

v_gene: TRBV27
d_gene: TRBD1
len: 14
abundance: .
j_gene: TRBJ1-1
CDR3aa: CASNDRGRGTEAFF
CDR3nt: TGTGCCAGCAATGACAGGGGGCGCGGTACTGAAGCTTTCTTT

v_gene: TRBV28
d_gene: TRBD2
len: 14
abundance: once
j_gene: TRBJ2-2
CDR3aa: CAIRRGGGTGELFF
CDR3nt: TGTGCCATTCGCAGAGGCGGGGGGACCGGGGAGCTGTTTTTT

v_gene: TRBV7-9
d_gene: TRBD1
len: 14
abundance: .
j_gene: TRBJ2-7
CDR3aa: CASSLSGGATEQYF
CDR3nt: TGTGCCAGCAGCTTATCAGGGGGCGCGACCGAGCAGTACTTC

v_gene: TRBV5-4
d_gene: TRBD2
len: 15
abundance: .
j_gene: TRBJ2-3
CDR3aa: CASSLAGYSTDTQYF
CDR3nt: TGTGCCAGCAGCCTAGCGGGGTATAGCACAGATACGCAGTATTTT

v_gene: TRBV7-2
d_gene: TRBD2
len: 14
abundance: .
j_gene: TRBJ2-3
CDR3aa: CASSLPSGVNTQYF
CDR3nt: TGTGCCAGCAGCTTACCTAGCGGGGTGAATACGCAGTATTTT

v_gene: TRBV19
d_gene: TRBD1
len: 15
abundance: once
j_gene: TRBJ2-7
CDR3aa: CASKISGTGAYEQYF
CDR3nt: TGTGCCAGTAAAATTTCCGGGACAGGGGCCTACGAGCAGTACTTC

v_gene: TRBV4-2
d_gene: .
len: 17
abundance: .
j_gene: TRBJ1-2
CDR3aa: CASSHQGTSRDGYGYTF
CDR3nt: TGTGCCAGCAGCCACCAGGGAACCAGCAGAGACGGCTATGGCTACACCTTC

v_gene: TRBV5-1
d_gene: TRBD2
len: 18
abundance: .
j_gene: TRBJ2-3
CDR3aa: CASSRWSLLRGDTDTQYF
CDR3nt: TGCGCCAGCAGCCGCTGGTCCCTTTTGCGGGGGGACACAGATACGCAGTATTTT

v_gene: TRBV11-2
d_gene: TRBD1
len: 15
abundance: .
j_gene: TRBJ1-2
CDR3aa: CASSSGTGANYGYTF
CDR3nt: TGTGCCAGCAGCAGCGGGACAGGGGCTAACTATGGCTACACCTTC

v_gene: TRBV5-4
d_gene: TRBD1
len: 15
abundance: .
j_gene: TRBJ1-5
CDR3aa: CASSPGTGYDQPQHF
CDR3nt: TGTGCCAGCAGCCCCGGGACAGGGTATGATCAGCCCCAGCATTTT

v_gene: TRBV2
d_gene: .
len: 16
abundance: .
j_gene: TRBJ1-3
CDR3aa: CASSDGRGRSGNTIYF
CDR3nt: TGTGCCAGCAGTGATGGCAGGGGTAGATCTGGAAACACCATATATTTT

v_gene: TRBV28
d_gene: TRBD1
len: 15
abundance: .
j_gene: TRBJ1-6
CDR3aa: CASRTLQGPLSPLHF
CDR3nt: TGTGCCAGCAGGACACTACAGGGGCCCTTGTCACCCCTCCACTTT

v_gene: TRBV6-6
d_gene: TRBD2
len: 16
abundance: .
j_gene: TRBJ2-4
CDR3aa: CASSYSSGEAKNIQYF
CDR3nt: TGTGCCAGCAGTTACTCTAGCGGGGAAGCCAAAAACATTCAGTACTTC

v_gene: TRBV5-1
d_gene: .
len: 14
abundance: .
j_gene: TRBJ2-3
CDR3aa: CASSLAVSTDTQYF
CDR3nt: TGCGCCAGCAGCTTGGCCGTTAGCACAGATACGCAGTATTTT

v_gene: TRBV6-5
d_gene: TRBD1
len: 16
abundance: .
j_gene: TRBJ2-2
CDR3aa: CASSYFGDRNTGELFF
CDR3nt: TGTGCCAGCAGTTACTTTGGGGACAGGAACACCGGGGAGCTGTTTTTT